This entry features one TCR beta chain sequence. Its matching antigen is unknown. This sample is part of a study of T cell responses to AZD1222 COVID-19 vaccine. Study-level points and caveats: Females made up more of the donors, who were largely white British, and clonal diversity may have come out too low.

Generated by immunoSEQ multiplex PCR, the TCRdb table keeps only in-frame clones and is missing some. The table records some 150,000 clones, roughly 90% of them present only once. The CDR3 sequence is 15 residues long. V was pared by 6 bases and J by 0 bases, with 5 bases of the junction left unmatched. Germline V gene data show CDR1 as PRHDT and CDR2 as FYEKMQ (reference sequence). This sample comprised peripheral blood, obtained on day 0 of AZD1222 vaccination. The TCR originated in an adult in good health. The chain employs TRBV13 and TRBJ2-1; TRBD2 matches 7 bases. This CDR3 reads CASRTAGYSYNEQFF. In DNA, the CDR3 is TGTGCCAGCAGAACAGCGGGGTACTCCTACAATGAGCAGTTCTTC. Complete variable domain (other parts from reference TRBV13 and TRBJ2-1): AAGVIQSPRHLIKEKRETATLKCYPIPRHDTVYWYQQGPGQDPQFLISFYEKMQSDKGSIPDRFSAQQFSDYHSELNMSSLELGDSALYFCASRTAGYSYNEQFFGPGTRLTVL.